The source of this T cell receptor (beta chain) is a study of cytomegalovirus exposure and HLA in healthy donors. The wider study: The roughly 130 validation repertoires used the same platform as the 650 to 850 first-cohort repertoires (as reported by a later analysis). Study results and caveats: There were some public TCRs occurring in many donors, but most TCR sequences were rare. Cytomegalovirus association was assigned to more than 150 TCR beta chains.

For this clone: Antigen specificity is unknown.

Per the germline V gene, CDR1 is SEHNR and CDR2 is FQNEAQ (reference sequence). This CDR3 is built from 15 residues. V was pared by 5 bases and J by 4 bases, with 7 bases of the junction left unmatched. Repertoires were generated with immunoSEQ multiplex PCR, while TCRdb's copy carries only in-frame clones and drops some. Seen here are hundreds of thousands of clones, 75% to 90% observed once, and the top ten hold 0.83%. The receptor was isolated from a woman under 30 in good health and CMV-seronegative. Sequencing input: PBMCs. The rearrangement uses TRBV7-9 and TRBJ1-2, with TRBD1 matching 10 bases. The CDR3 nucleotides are TGTGCCAGCAGCACCGGGACAGGGGCAACCTATGGCTACACCTTC. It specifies CASSTGTGATYGYTF.